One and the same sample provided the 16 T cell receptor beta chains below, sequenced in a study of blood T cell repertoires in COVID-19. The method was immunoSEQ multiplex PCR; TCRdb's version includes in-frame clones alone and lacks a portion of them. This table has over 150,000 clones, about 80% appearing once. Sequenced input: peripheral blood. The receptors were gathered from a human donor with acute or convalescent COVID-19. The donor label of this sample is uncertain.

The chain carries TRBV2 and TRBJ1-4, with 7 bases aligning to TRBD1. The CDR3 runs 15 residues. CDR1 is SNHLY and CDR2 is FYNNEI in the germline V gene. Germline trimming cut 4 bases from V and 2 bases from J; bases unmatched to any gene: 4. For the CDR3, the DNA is TGTGCCAGCAGTGTCCAGGGGGGCACTAATGAAAAACTGTTTTTT. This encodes CASSVQGGTNEKLFF.

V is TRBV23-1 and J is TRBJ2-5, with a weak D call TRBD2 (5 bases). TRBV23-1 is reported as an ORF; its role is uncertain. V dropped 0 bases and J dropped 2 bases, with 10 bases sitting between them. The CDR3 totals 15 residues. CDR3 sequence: CASSQSPRGQETQYF. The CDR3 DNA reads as TGCGCCAGCAGTCAATCCCCCCGCGGGCAAGAGACCCAGTACTTC.

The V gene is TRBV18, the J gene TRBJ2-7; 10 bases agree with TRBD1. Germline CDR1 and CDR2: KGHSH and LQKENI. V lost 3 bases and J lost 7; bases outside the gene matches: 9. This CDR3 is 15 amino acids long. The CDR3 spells CASSPQSTGGGEQYF. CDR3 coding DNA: TGTGCCAGCTCACCCCAATCGACAGGGGGCGGTGAGCAGTACTTC.

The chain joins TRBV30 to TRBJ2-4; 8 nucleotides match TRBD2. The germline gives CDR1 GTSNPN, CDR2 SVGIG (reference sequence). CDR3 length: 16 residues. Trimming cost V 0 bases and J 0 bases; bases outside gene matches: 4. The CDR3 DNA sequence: TGTGCCTGGAGTGTACTCGGGGGGGAAGCCAAAAACATTCAGTACTTC. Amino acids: CAWSVLGGEAKNIQYF.

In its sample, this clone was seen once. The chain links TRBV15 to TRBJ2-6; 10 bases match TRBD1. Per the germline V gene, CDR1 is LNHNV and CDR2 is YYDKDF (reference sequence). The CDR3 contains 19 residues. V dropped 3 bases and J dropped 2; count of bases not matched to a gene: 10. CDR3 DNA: TGTGCCACCAGCAGGGCTCGGGTCGGACAGGGGGCTGGGGCCAACGTCCTGACTTTC. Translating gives CATSRARVGQGAGANVLTF. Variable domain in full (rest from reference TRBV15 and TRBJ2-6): DAMVIQNPRYQVTQFGKPVTLSCSQTLNHNVMYWYQQKSSQAPKLLFHYYDKDFNNEADTPDNFQSRRPNTSFCFLDIRSPGLGDTAMYLCATSRARVGQGAGANVLTFGAGSRLTVL.

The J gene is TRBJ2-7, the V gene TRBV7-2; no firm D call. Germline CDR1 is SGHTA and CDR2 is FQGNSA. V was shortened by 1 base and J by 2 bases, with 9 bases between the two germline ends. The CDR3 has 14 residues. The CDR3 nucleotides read TGTGCCAGCAGCTTAGGGAGTTCAACCTACGAGCAGTACTTC. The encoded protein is CASSLGSSTYEQYF.

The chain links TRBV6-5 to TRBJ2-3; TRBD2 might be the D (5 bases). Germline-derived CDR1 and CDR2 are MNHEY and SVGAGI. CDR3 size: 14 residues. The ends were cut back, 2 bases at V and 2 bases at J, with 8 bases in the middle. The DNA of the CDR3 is TGTGCCAGCAGTTACGGGAGCTCCACAGATACGCAGTATTTT. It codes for CASSYGSSTDTQYF.

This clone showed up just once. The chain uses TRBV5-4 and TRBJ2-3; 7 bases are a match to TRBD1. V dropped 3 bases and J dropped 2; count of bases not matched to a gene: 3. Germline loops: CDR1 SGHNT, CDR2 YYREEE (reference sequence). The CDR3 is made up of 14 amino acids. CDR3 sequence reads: CASSWDRLTDTQYF. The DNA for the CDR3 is TGTGCCAGCAGCTGGGACAGACTCACAGATACGCAGTATTTT.

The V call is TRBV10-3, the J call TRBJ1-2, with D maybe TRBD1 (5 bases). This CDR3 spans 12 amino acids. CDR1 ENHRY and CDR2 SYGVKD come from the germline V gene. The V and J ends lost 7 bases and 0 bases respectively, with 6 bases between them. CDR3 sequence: CAITGANYGYTF. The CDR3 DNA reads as TGTGCCATCACGGGGGCTAACTATGGCTACACCTTC.

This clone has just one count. CDR3 loop: CASSPDEASEAFF. The CDR3 bases are TGTGCCAGCTCACCCGATGAGGCCTCTGAAGCTTTCTTT. This chain connects TRBV18 to TRBJ1-1; unclear D gene. The CDR3 length is 13 residues. V was cut by 3 bases and J by 6 bases, with 11 bases left in between. Germline V gene sequence: CDR1 KGHSH, CDR2 LQKENI.

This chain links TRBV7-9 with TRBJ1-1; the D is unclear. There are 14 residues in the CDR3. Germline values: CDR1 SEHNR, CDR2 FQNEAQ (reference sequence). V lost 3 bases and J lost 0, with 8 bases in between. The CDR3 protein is CASSFGVMNTEAFF. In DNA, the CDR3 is TGTGCCAGCAGCTTCGGGGTGATGAACACTGAAGCTTTCTTT. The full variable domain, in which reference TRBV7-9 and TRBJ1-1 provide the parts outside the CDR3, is DTGVSQNPRHKITKRGQNVTFRCDPISEHNRLYWYRQTLGQGPEFLTYFQNEAQLEKSRLLSDRFSAERPKGSFSTLEIQRTEQGDSAMYLCASSFGVMNTEAFFGQGTRLTVV.

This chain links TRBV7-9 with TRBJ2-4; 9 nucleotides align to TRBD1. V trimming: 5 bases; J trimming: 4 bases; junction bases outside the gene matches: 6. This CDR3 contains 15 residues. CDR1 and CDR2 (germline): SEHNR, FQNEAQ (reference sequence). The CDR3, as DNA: TGTGCCAGCAGCCCGCGAGGGACAGGGAAAAACATTCAGTACTTC. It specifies CASSPRGTGKNIQYF.

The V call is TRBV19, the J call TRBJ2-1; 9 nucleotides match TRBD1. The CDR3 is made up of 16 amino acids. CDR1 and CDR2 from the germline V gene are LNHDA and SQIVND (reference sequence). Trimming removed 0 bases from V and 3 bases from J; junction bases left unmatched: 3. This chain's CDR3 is CASSIDGTGHYNEQFF. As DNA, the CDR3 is TGTGCCAGTAGTATAGACGGGACAGGGCACTACAATGAGCAGTTCTTC.

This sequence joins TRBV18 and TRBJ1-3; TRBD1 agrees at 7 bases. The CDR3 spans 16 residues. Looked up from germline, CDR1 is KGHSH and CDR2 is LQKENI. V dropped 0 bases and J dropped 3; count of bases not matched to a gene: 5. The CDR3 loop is CASSPPEGGRGNTIYF. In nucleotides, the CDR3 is TGTGCCAGCTCACCACCGGAAGGGGGCCGTGGAAACACCATATATTTT.

The CDR3 spells CASSWGGTDYGYTF. The CDR3 nucleotides read TGTGCCAGCAGTTGGGGCGGGACAGACTATGGCTACACCTTC. The chain uses TRBV28 and TRBJ1-2; 7 bases agree with TRBD1. The CDR3 has 14 amino acids. Germline V lookup: CDR1 MDHEN, CDR2 SYDVKM. Trimming cost V 4 bases and J 3 bases; bases outside gene matches: 5.

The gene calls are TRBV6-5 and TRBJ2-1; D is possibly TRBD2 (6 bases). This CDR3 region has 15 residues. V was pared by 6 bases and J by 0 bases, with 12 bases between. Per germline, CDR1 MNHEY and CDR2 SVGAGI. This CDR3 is CASRAGHPSYNEQFF. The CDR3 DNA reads TGTGCCAGCAGGGCGGGGCACCCCTCCTACAATGAGCAGTTCTTC.